Included here is one T cell receptor beta chain sequence, with context. These data belong to a study of blood T cell repertoires in COVID-19. On the study more broadly: Acute and convalescent COVID-19 samples came from the United States, Italy and Spain. T cells, B-cell-depleted T cells, or PBMCs provided the cDNA or gDNA that served as material.

Per the original data handling: The assay estimated nucleated cells by amplifying reference gene primers. Assay: immunoSEQ multiplex PCR; the TCRdb copy retains only in-frame clones and omits some. V, J and clone size were drawn from that table, and D and trimming were deduced from the DNA. The table records tens of thousands of clones, 60% to 85% of them present only once. This CDR3 spans 14 amino acids. From germline, CDR1 is MNHEY and CDR2 SVGEGT. Deletions cut 2 bases from V and 0 bases from J, with 6 bases between. The chain recombines TRBV6-2 or TRBV6-3 with TRBJ2-3; D not resolved. This sequence was found in a man in his fifties or sixties with active COVID-19. The sequenced sample was peripheral blood. CDR3 residues: CASSYGLSTDTQYF. CDR3 in DNA: TGTGCCAGCAGTTACGGGCTTAGCACAGATACGCAGTATTTT.